This T cell receptor beta chain was profiled in a study of shared clonotypes between healthy human individuals. Study as a whole: Each donor contributed plates that comprised three CD4 naive, three CD4 memory, two CD8 naive and one CD8 memory. Whole-study findings and limits: A few donors had 5% to 6.5% of their naive CD4 clonotypes in common.

This CDR3 spans 13 amino acids. Germline V gives CDR1 SGHRS, CDR2 YFSETQ. V was trimmed by 3 bases and J by 4 bases, leaving 10 bases between them. Negatively enriched CD4+ T cells were divided by CD45RA into naive and memory. Concerning this clone itself: Its antigen is as yet unknown.

The table came from immunoSEQ multiplex PCR; TCRdb's copy has only in-frame clones and leaves some out. This sample has fewer than 2.5 million clones, with roughly 93% found just once. The receptor comes from a man aged 18-30 years in good health. Some clones in this sample may be carry-over from other donors' samples. The sample comprised naive CD4+ T cells from PBMCs. Regarding subset: CD45RA+ positively selected. The rearrangement joins TRBV5-1 to TRBJ1-2; D is uncertain. CDR3 nucleotide sequence: TGCGCCAGCAGCTCCGGGGTTTTCTATGGCTACACCTTC. Amino acid sequence: CASSSGVFYGYTF.